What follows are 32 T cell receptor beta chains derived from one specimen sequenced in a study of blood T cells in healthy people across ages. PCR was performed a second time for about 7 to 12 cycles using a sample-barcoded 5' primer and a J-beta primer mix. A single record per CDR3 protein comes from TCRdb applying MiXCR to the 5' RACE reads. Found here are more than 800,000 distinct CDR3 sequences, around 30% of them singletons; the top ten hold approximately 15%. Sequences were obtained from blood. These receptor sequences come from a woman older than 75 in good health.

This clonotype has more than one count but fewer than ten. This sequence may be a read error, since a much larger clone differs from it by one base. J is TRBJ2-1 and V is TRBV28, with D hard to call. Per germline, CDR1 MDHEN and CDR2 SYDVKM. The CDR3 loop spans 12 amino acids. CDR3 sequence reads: CASSLGMGERFF. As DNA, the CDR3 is TGTGCCAGCAGTCTGGGCATGGGTGAGCGGTTCTTC.

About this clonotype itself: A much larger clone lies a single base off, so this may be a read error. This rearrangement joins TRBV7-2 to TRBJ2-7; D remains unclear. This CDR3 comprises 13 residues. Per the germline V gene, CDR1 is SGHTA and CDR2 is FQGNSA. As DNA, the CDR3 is TGTGCCAGCAGCTTAGCTCCCACCTACGAGCGGTACTTC. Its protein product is CASSLAPTYERYF. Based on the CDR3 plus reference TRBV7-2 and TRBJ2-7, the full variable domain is GAGVSQSPSNKVTEKGKDVELRCDPISGHTALYWYRQSLGQGLEFLIYFQGNSAPDKSGLPSDRFSAERTGGSVSTLTIQRTQQEDSAVYLCASSLAPTYERYFGPGTRLTVT.

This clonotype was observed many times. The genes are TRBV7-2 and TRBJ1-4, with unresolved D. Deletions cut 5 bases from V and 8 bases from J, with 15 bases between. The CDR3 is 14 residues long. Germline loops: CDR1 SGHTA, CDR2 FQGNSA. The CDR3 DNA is TGTGCCAGCAGCCCTCAAGCCCTACGAGAAAAACTGTTTTTT. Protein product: CASSPQALREKLFF.

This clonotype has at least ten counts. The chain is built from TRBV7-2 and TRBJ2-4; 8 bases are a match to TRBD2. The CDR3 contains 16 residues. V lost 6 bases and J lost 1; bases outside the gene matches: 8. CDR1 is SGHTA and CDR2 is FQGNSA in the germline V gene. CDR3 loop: CASSHGGGIAKNIQYF. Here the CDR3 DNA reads TGTGCCAGCAGTCACGGGGGGGGCATCGCCAAAAACATTCAGTACTTC.

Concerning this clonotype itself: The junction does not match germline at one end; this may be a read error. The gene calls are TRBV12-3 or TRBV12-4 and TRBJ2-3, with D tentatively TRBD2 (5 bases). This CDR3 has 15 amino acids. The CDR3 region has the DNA TGTGCCAGCAGTTTTATACTACTTAGCGCAGATACGCAATATTTT. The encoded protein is CASSFILLSADTQYF.

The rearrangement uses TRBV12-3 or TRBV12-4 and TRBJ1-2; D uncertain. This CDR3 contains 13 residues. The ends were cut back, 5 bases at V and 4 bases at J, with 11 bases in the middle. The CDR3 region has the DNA TGTGCCAGCAGTGCCGACAATTCCTATGGCTACACCTTC. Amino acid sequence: CASSADNSYGYTF.

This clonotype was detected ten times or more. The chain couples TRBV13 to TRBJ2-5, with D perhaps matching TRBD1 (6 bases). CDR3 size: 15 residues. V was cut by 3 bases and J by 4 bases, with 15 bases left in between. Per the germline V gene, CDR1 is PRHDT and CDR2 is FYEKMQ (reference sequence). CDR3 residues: CASSLVQQGLETQYF. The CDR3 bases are TGTGCCAGCAGCTTGGTACAACAGGGTCTAGAGACCCAGTACTTC.

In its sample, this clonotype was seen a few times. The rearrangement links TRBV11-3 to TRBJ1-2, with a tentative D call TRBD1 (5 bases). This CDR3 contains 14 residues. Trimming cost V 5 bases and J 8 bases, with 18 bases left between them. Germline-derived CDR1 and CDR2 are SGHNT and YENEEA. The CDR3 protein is CASSRDGGGGGYTF. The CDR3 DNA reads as TGTGCCAGCAGCCGGGACGGTGGAGGTGGCGGCTACACCTTC.

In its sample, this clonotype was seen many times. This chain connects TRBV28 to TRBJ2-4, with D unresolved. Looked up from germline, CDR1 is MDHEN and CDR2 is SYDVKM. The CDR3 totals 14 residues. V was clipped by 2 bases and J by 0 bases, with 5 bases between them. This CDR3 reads CASSLPLAKNIQYF. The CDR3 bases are TGTGCCAGCAGTTTACCTCTAGCCAAAAACATTCAGTACTTC. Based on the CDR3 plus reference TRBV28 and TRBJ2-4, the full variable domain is DVKVTQSSRYLVKRTGEKVFLECVQDMDHENMFWYRQDPGLGLRLIYFSYDVKMKEKGDIPEGYSVSREKKERFSLILESASTNQTSMYLCASSLPLAKNIQYFGAGTRLSVL.

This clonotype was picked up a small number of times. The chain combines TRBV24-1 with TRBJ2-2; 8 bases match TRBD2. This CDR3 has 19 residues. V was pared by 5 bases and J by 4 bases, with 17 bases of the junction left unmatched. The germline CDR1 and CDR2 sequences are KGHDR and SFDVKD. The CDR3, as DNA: TGTGCCACCAGTGCCCCGGCAGGTAGCGGGACGGCGAGCACCGGGGAGCTGTTTTTT. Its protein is CATSAPAGSGTASTGELFF.

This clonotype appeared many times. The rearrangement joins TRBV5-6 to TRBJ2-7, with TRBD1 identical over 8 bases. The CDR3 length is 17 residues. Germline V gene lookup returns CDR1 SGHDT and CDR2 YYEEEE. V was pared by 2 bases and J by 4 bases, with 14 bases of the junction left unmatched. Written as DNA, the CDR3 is TGTGCCAGCAGCTTACAGGGGGTTAGGGGTAGCGTATACGAGCAGTACTTC. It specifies CASSLQGVRGSVYEQYF. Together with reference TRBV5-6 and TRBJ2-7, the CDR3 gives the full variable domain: DAGVTQSPTHLIKTRGQQVTLRCSPKSGHDTVSWYQQALGQGPQFIFQYYEEEERQRGNFPDRFSGHQFPNYSSELNVNALLLGDSALYLCASSLQGVRGSVYEQYFGPGTRLTVT.

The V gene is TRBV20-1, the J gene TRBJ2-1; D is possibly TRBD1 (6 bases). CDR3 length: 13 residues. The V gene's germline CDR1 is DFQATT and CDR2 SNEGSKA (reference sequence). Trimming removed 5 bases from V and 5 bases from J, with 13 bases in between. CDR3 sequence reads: CSAPTGFNNEQFF. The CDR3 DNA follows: TGCAGTGCTCCAACAGGGTTCAACAATGAGCAGTTCTTC.

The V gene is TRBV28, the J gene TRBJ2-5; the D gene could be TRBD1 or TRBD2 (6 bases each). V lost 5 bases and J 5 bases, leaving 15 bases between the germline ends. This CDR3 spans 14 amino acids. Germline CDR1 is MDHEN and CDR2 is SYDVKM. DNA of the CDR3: TGTGCCAGCAGTGTATTGAGGGGGAGGGAGACCCAGTACTTC. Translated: CASSVLRGRETQYF.

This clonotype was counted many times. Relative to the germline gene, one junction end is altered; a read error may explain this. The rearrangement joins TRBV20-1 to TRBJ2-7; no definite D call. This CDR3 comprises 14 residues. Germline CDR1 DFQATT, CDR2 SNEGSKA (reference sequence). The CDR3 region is CSARGPGTTYEQYF. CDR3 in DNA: TGCAGTGCGAGAGGTCCCGGAACAACCTACGAGCAGTACTTC.

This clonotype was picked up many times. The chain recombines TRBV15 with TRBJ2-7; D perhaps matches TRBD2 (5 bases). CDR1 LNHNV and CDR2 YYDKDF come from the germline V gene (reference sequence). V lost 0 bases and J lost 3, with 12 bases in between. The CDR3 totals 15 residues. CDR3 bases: TGTGCCACCAGCAGAGACCTATCGGGGAACTACGAGCAGTACTTC. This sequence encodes CATSRDLSGNYEQYF.

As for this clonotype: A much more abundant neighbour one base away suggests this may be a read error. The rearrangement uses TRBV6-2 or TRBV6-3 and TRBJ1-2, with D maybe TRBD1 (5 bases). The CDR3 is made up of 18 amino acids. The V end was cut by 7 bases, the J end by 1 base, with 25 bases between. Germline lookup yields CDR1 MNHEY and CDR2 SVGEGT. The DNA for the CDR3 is TGTGCCAGCACCAAGACTACTGGAGGGGACCGCGTTAACTATGGCTACACCTTC. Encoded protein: CASTKTTGGDRVNYGYTF.

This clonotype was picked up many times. The CDR3 reads CASSLTTDQFF. The CDR3 nucleotides read TGTGCCAGCAGCTTAACGACAGATCAGTTCTTC. V usage is TRBV11-2 and J usage is TRBJ2-1; D perhaps matches TRBD1 (5 bases). The CDR3 sequence is 11 residues long. V shed 2 bases and J shed 13 bases, with 9 bases lying between them. Per the germline V gene, CDR1 is SGHAT and CDR2 is FQNNGV.

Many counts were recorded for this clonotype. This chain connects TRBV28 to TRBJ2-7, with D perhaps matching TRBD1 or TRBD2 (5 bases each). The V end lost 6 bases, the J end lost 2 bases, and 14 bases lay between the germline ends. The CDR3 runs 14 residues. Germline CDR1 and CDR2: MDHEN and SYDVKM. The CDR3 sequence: CASRPGTPAYEQYF. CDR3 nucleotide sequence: TGTGCCAGCAGGCCCGGGACCCCGGCCTACGAGCAGTACTTC. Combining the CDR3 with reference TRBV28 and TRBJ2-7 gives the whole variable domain DVKVTQSSRYLVKRTGEKVFLECVQDMDHENMFWYRQDPGLGLRLIYFSYDVKMKEKGDIPEGYSVSREKKERFSLILESASTNQTSMYLCASRPGTPAYEQYFGPGTRLTVT.

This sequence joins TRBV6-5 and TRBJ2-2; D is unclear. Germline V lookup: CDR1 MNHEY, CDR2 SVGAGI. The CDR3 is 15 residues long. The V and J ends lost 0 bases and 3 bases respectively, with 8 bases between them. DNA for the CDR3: TGTGCCAGCAGTTACTCGTCGGTTTACACCGGGGAGCTGTTTTTT. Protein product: CASSYSSVYTGELFF.

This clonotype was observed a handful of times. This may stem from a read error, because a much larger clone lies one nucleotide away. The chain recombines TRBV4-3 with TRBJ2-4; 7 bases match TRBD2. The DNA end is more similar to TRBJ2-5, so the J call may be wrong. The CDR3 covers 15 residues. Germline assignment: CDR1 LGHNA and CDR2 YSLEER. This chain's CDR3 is CASSEGGGAYETQYF. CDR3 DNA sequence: TGCGCCAGCAGCGAAGGCGGGGGAGCGTACGAGACCCAGTACTTC.

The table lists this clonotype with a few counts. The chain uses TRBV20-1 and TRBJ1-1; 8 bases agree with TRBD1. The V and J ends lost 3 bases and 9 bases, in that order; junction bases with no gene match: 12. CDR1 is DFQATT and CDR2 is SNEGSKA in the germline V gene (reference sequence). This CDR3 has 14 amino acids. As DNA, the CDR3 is TGCAGTGCTAGGGAGGCCGGGACAGGACAAAAAGCTTTCTTT. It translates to CSAREAGTGQKAFF.

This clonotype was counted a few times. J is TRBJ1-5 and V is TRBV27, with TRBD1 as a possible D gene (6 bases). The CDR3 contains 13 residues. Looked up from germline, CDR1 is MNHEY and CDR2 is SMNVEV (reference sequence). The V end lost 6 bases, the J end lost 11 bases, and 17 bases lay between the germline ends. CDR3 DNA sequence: TGTGCCAGCAGCCCATCCCGGGACACAGCCCAGCATTTT. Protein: CASSPSRDTAQHF.

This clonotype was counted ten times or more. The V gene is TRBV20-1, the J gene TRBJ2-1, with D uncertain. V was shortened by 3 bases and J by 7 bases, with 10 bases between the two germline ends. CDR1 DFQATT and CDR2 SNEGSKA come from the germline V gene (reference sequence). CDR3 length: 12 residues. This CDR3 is CSARMGMNEQFF. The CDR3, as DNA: TGCAGTGCTAGGATGGGAATGAATGAGCAGTTCTTC.

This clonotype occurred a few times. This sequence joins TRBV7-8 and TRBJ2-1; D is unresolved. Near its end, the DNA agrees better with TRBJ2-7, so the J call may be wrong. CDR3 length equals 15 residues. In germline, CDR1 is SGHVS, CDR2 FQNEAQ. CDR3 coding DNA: TGTGCCAGCAGCTTAGGGCCCTACTCCTACAATGAGCAGTACTTC. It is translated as CASSLGPYSYNEQYF.

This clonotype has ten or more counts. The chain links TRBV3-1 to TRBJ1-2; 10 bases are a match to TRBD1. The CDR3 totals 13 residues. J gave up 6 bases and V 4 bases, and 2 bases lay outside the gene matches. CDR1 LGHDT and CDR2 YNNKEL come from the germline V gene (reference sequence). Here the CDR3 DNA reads TGTGCCAGCAGCCGTGGACAGGGGGATGGCTACACCTTC. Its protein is CASSRGQGDGYTF.

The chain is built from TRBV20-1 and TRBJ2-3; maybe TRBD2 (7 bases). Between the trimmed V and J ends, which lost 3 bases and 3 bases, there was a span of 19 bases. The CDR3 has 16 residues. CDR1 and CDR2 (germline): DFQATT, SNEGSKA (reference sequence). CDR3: CSARTPRRGGTDTQYF. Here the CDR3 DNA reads TGCAGTGCTAGGACCCCGAGGAGGGGGGGGACAGATACGCAGTATTTT.

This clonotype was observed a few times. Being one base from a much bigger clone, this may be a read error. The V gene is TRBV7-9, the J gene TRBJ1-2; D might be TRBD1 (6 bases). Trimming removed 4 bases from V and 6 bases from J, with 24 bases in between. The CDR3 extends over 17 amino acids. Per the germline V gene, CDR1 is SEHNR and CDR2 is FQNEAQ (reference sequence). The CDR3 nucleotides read TGTGCCAGCAGCTCCAACCTTATGGACAGTGGAGGAAATGGCTACACCTTC. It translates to CASSSNLMDSGGNGYTF. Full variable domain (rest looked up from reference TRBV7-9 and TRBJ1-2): DTGVSQNPRHKITKRGQNVTFRCDPISEHNRLYWYRQTLGQGPEFLTYFQNEAQLEKSRLLSDRFSAERPKGSFSTLEIQRTEQGDSAMYLCASSSNLMDSGGNGYTFGSGTRLTVV.

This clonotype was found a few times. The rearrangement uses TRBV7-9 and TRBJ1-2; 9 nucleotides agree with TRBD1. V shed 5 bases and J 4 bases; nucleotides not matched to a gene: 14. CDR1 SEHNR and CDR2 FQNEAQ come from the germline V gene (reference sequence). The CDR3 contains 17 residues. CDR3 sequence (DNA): TGTGCCAGCAGCCCCCTAGGGGGACAGGGTTTGGTCTATGGCTACACCTTC. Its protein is CASSPLGGQGLVYGYTF. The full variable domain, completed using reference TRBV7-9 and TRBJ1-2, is DTGVSQNPRHKITKRGQNVTFRCDPISEHNRLYWYRQTLGQGPEFLTYFQNEAQLEKSRLLSDRFSAERPKGSFSTLEIQRTEQGDSAMYLCASSPLGGQGLVYGYTFGSGTRLTVV.

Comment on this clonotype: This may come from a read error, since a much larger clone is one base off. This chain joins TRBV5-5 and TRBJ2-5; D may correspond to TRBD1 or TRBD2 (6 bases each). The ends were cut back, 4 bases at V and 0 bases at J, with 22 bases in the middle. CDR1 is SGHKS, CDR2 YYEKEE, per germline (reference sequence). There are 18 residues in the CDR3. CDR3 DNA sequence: TGTGCCAGCAGCGGGATGAGTGTCCGGGGGCCGTACCAAGAGACCCAGTACTTC. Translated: CASSGMSVRGPYQETQYF. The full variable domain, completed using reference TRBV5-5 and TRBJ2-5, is DAGVTQSPTHLIKTRGQQVTLRCSPISGHKSVSWYQQVLGQGPQFIFQYYEKEERGRGNFPDRFSARQFPNYSSELNVNALLLGDSALYLCASSGMSVRGPYQETQYFGPGTRLLVL.

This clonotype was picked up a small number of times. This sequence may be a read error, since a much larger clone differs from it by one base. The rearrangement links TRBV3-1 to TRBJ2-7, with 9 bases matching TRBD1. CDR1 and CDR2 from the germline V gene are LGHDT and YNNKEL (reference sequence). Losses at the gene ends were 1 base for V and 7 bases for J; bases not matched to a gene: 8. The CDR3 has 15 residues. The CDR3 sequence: CASSQGTGAWNEQYF. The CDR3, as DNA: TGTGCCAGCAGCCAAGGGACAGGGGCATGGAATGAGCAGTACTTC.

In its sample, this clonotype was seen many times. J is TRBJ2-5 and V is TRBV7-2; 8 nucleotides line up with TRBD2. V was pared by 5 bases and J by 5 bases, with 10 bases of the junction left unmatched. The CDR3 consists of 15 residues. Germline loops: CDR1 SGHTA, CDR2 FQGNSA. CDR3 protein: CASSRGGGQRETQYF. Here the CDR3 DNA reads TGTGCCAGCAGCCGGGGCGGGGGGCAGAGGGAGACCCAGTACTTC.

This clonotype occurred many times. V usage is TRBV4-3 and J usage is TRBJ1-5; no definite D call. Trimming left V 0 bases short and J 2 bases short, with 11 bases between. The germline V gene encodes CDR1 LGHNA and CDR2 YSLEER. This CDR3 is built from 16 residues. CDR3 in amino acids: CASSQDYGLGNQPQHF. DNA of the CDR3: TGCGCCAGCAGCCAAGATTACGGGCTTGGCAATCAGCCCCAGCATTTT.